These 27 T cell receptor beta chains were sequenced from one sample in a study of post-analysis software for immune sequencing data. Unique molecular identifiers were carried by the TCR beta cDNA libraries. MiXCR, run by TCRdb on the PCR reads, gives a single entry per CDR3 protein. The profile covers 350,000 to 500,000 distinct CDR3 sequences, with more than 30% appearing a single time and approximately 7.6% taken by the ten largest. The antigens these receptors bind are not known. Whole-study findings and limits: Compared with controls, patients had more of 4 to 6 TRBV segments, including TRBV5-6, TRBV5-1 and TRBV20-1.

The specimen was blood. These receptors were taken from a girl aged 2 to 9 with multiple sclerosis.

This chain connects TRBV14 to TRBJ2-1; D is perhaps TRBD2 (6 bases). The CDR3 covers 14 residues. The ends were cut back, 1 base at V and 6 bases at J, with 10 bases in the middle. The germline V gene encodes CDR1 SGHDN and CDR2 FVKESK. The CDR3 sequence is CASSQVVLANEQFF. CDR3 sequence (DNA): TGTGCCAGCAGCCAAGTCGTACTAGCCAATGAGCAGTTCTTC.

This clonotype occurred once. The chain joins TRBV5-6 to TRBJ1-2; TRBD1 is a possible D gene (5 bases). Germline-derived CDR1 and CDR2 are SGHDT and YYEEEE. This CDR3 contains 16 residues. The V gene lost 0 bases and the J gene lost 4 bases, with 16 bases spanning the gap. The CDR3 loop reads CASSLVGGTQAYGYTF. The CDR3 bases are TGTGCCAGCAGCTTGGTAGGAGGGACCCAAGCCTATGGCTACACCTTC.

The rearrangement uses TRBV2 and TRBJ1-5; D gene unclear. The CDR3 sequence is 17 residues long. Germline values: CDR1 SNHLY, CDR2 FYNNEI. Trimming left V 4 bases short and J 2 bases short, with 18 bases between. The CDR3 sequence is CASSVRKGRNGNQPQHF. CDR3 in DNA: TGTGCCAGCAGTGTTCGGAAGGGTCGAAATGGCAATCAGCCCCAGCATTTT.

This chain links TRBV5-5 with TRBJ2-7; no firm D call. The CDR3 loop spans 13 amino acids. Germline V gene data show CDR1 as SGHKS and CDR2 as YYEKEE (reference sequence). Trimming shortened V by 4 bases and J by 7 bases, and 15 bases separated the two germline ends. CDR3 nucleotides: TGTGCCAGCAGCCCCGCGGCGCTTCTGGAGCAGTACTTC. This sequence encodes CASSPAALLEQYF.

V usage is TRBV5-1 and J usage is TRBJ2-7; TRBD1 agrees at 7 bases. The CDR3 is 19 amino acids. Trimming took 0 bases from V and 0 from J; bases not matched to a gene: 15. Germline CDR1 is SGHRS and CDR2 is YFSETQ. The CDR3 nucleotides read TGCGCCAGCAGCTTGGCGGGACAGAATATAGTGTTCCCCTCCTACGAGCAGTACTTC. This translates into CASSLAGQNIVFPSYEQYF.

CDR3 in amino acids: CADSRDGRTDTQYF. The CDR3 nucleotides read TGTGCCGACAGCCGCGACGGGCGCACAGATACGCAGTATTTT. This chain uses TRBV6-5 with TRBJ2-3; possibly TRBD1 for D (5 bases). Germline V gene sequence: CDR1 MNHEY, CDR2 SVGAGI. Trimming shortened V by 11 bases and J by 1 base, and 16 bases separated the two germline ends. The CDR3 consists of 14 residues.

This chain uses TRBV24-1 with TRBJ2-3; maybe TRBD2 (7 bases). V lost 7 bases to trimming and J lost 4 bases, with 23 bases between them. Per germline, CDR1 KGHDR and CDR2 SFDVKD. The CDR3 is 17 residues long. The CDR3 nucleotides are TGTGCCACCAGCGGTACGGGGGGCGGATCCGTTCCAGATACGCAGTATTTT. It yields the protein CATSGTGGGSVPDTQYF.

The V call is TRBV6-5, the J call TRBJ1-6; D gene ambiguous. The V gene's germline CDR1 is MNHEY and CDR2 SVGAGI. V lost 7 bases to trimming and J lost 7 bases, with 17 bases between them. The CDR3 is 15 amino acids. CDR3 amino acids: CASTEGVALNSPLHF. In DNA form, the CDR3 reads TGTGCCAGCACCGAAGGAGTTGCTTTGAATTCACCCCTCCACTTT.

This clonotype was picked up a small number of times. The rearrangement links TRBV7-3 to TRBJ2-1; 10 nucleotides agree with TRBD1. The CDR3 sequence is 15 residues long. Trimming took 4 bases from V and 4 from J; bases not matched to a gene: 4. The germline CDR1 and CDR2 sequences are SGHTA and FQGTGA. The CDR3 is CASSSRDRGYNEQFF. The CDR3 nucleotides are TGTGCCAGCAGCTCCCGGGACAGGGGTTACAATGAGCAGTTCTTC.

The V gene is TRBV10-3, the J gene TRBJ2-1; D unresolved. The length of the CDR3 is 15 residues. Germline-derived CDR1 and CDR2 are ENHRY and SYGVKD. The V gene lost 0 bases and the J gene lost 3 bases, with 9 bases spanning the gap. CDR3 in DNA: TGTGCCATCAGTGAGTCAGGGCAACTCTACAATGAGCAGTTCTTC. This translates into CAISESGQLYNEQFF.

This clonotype was observed a handful of times. The chain joins TRBV4-1 to TRBJ2-3; the D gene is possibly TRBD1 (6 bases). In germline, CDR1 is MGHRA, CDR2 YSYEKL. V lost 1 base and J 2 bases, leaving 19 bases between the germline ends. The CDR3 length is 18 residues. The CDR3: CASSQGRPRGRNTDTQYF. The CDR3 DNA reads TGCGCCAGCAGCCAAGGGCGCCCTAGGGGGAGAAACACAGATACGCAGTATTTT.

The chain joins TRBV14 to TRBJ2-1; D gene unclear. This CDR3 spans 13 amino acids. The germline V gene encodes CDR1 SGHDN and CDR2 FVKESK. V was shortened by 0 bases and J by 9 bases, with 9 bases between the two germline ends. As DNA, the CDR3 is TGTGCCAGCAGCCAAGATCTCGGGTTTGAGCAGTTCTTC. Translated, it gives CASSQDLGFEQFF.

This chain joins TRBV5-1 and TRBJ2-5, with a tentative D call TRBD1 (6 bases). The CDR3 runs to 15 residues. The germline V gene has CDR1 SGHRS and CDR2 YFSETQ. V was clipped by 3 bases and J by 4 bases, with 16 bases between them. For the CDR3, the DNA is TGCGCCAGCAGCTGGAGGCCCGCCAGGGGAGAGACCCAGTACTTC. This translates into CASSWRPARGETQYF. The variable domain in full, with the rest retrieved from reference TRBV5-1 and TRBJ2-5, is KAGVTQTPRYLIKTRGQQVTLSCSPISGHRSVSWYQQTPGQGLQFLFEYFSETQRNKGNFPGRFSGRQFSNSRSEMNVSTLELGDSALYLCASSWRPARGETQYFGPGTRLLVL.

This clonotype was observed a few times. The CDR3: CSVEDRAVRAVKTQYF. DNA for the CDR3: TGCAGCGTTGAAGATCGCGCGGTCAGGGCGGTAAAGACCCAGTACTTC. The J gene is TRBJ2-5, the V gene TRBV29-1; perhaps TRBD1 as D (5 bases). The CDR3 totals 16 residues. Germline V gene data show CDR1 as SQVTM and CDR2 as ANQGSEA. V was pared by 0 bases and J by 6 bases, with 20 bases between.

The chain couples TRBV14 to TRBJ2-1; 12 bases fit TRBD2. V lost 4 bases, J lost 0 bases, and 7 bases stayed unmatched. CDR1 is SGHDN and CDR2 is FVKESK in the germline V gene. The CDR3 is made up of 18 amino acids. The CDR3 coding sequence is TGTGCCAGCAGCCCATTACGACTAGCGGGAGTCTCCTACAATGAGCAGTTCTTC. Protein: CASSPLRLAGVSYNEQFF.

This chain links TRBV6-6 with TRBJ2-3; TRBD2 aligns across 9 bases. The CDR3 length is 16 residues. Germline V gene lookup returns CDR1 MNHNY and CDR2 SVGAGI (reference sequence). The J segment lost 4 bases and the V segment lost 0 bases, leaving 5 bases of the junction unmatched. CDR3 amino acids: CASSYSPAGGADTQYF. For the CDR3, the DNA is TGTGCCAGCAGTTACTCGCCGGCGGGGGGGGCAGATACGCAGTATTTT.

This clonotype was recorded a few times. The chain uses TRBV28 and TRBJ2-7, with D tentatively TRBD1 (6 bases). The germline V gene encodes CDR1 MDHEN and CDR2 SYDVKM. The CDR3 runs to 16 residues. V lost 5 bases and J 7 bases, leaving 24 bases between the germline ends. Written as DNA, the CDR3 is TGTGCCAGCAGTCCGACAGGAGGAGGCGGCACAGGTGAGCAGTACTTC. Amino acids: CASSPTGGGGTGEQYF.

As to this clonotype: A read error may explain this, as a much larger clone is one base away. The genes are TRBV28 and TRBJ2-1; no clear D. The germline gives CDR1 MDHEN, CDR2 SYDVKM. The CDR3 has 13 residues. CDR3 sequence (DNA): TGTGTCAGCAGTGACGGGCCTTACAATGAGCAGTTCTTC. Amino acids: CVSSDGPYNEQFF.

The V and J genes are TRBV10-2 and TRBJ2-5, with 7 nucleotides matching TRBD1. Germline CDR1 WSHSY, CDR2 SAAADI. CDR3 length: 16 amino acids. V gave up 4 bases and J gave up 0 bases; unmatched junction bases: 8. The CDR3 sequence is CASSVLGGRNQETQYF. In DNA form, the CDR3 reads TGCGCCAGCAGTGTATTAGGGGGCCGGAACCAAGAGACCCAGTACTTC.

DNA of the CDR3: TGTGCCTGGAGCGTAGGGCAAGAGACCCAGTACTTC. Its protein product is CAWSVGQETQYF. V and J are TRBV30 and TRBJ2-5; D remains ambiguous. This CDR3 has 12 amino acids. The germline CDR1 and CDR2 sequences are GTSNPN and SVGIG (reference sequence). V lost 3 bases to trimming and J lost 2 bases, with 7 bases between them.

CDR3 amino acids: CASSSRGDQPQHF. For the CDR3, the DNA is TGTGCCAGCAGCTCCCGGGGTGATCAGCCCCAGCATTTT. V gene TRBV12-3 or TRBV12-4 combines with J gene TRBJ1-5; the D is unclear. The CDR3 has 13 amino acids. Trimming removed 6 bases at V and 5 bases at J, with 11 bases between.

The chain is built from TRBV5-1 and TRBJ2-7, with 7 bases fitting TRBD1. The ends lost 8 bases at V and 0 bases at J; junction bases unmatched: 11. CDR1 is SGHRS and CDR2 is YFSETQ in the germline V gene. CDR3 length: 15 amino acids. The CDR3 DNA reads TGCGCCAGTAGTACCGGGACAGCGAGCTCCTACGAGCAGTACTTC. Its translation: CASSTGTASSYEQYF.

The chain joins TRBV2 to TRBJ2-4; D may match TRBD1 or TRBD2 (5 bases each). With the DNA end fitting TRBJ2-7 better, the J assignment may be wrong. The CDR3 is made up of 14 amino acids. Germline V gives CDR1 SNHLY, CDR2 FYNNEI. CDR3 nucleotide sequence: TGTGCCAGTGGATTGAGTATACGAGGGGACGAGCAGTACTTC. Protein product: CASGLSIRGDEQYF.

Notes on this clonotype: One junction end does not reproduce the germline sequence, and a read error may be involved. The gene calls are TRBV6-1 and TRBJ2-3, with D perhaps TRBD1 or TRBD2 (5 bases each). Germline assignment: CDR1 MNHNS and CDR2 SASEGT. There are 15 residues in the CDR3. The CDR3 protein is CASSGISPDTDTPYF. Written as DNA, the CDR3 is TGTGCCAGCAGCGGGATTTCACCGGACACAGATACGCCGTATTTT.

This chain joins TRBV7-6 and TRBJ2-7; 7 positions match TRBD1. The CDR3 is made up of 16 amino acids. CDR1 is SGHVS and CDR2 is FNYEAQ in the germline V gene. V shed 1 base, J shed 3 bases, and the junction held 9 bases outside the gene matches. CDR3 amino acids: CASSLGGAGTDYEQYF. CDR3 sequence (DNA): TGTGCCAGCAGCTTAGGTGGGGCCGGGACAGACTACGAGCAGTACTTC.

The chain links TRBV29-1 to TRBJ2-4, with a possible D match to TRBD2 (5 bases). The end of the DNA is better explained by TRBJ2-7, so the J call may be wrong. CDR1 and CDR2 from the germline V gene are SQVTM and ANQGSEA. This CDR3 has 13 amino acids. The CDR3: CSDQRATSYEQYF. CDR3 in DNA: TGCAGCGACCAGAGGGCGACCTCCTACGAGCAGTACTTC.

The chain carries TRBV24-1 and TRBJ2-1, with D unclear. Germline V gene lookup returns CDR1 KGHDR and CDR2 SFDVKD. The CDR3 is 13 residues long. V shed 5 bases and J shed 9 bases, with 13 bases lying between them. The CDR3 loop reads CATSVSTLREQFF. The DNA for the CDR3 is TGTGCCACCAGTGTCTCAACCCTTCGTGAGCAGTTCTTC.